A selection of T cell receptor beta chains follows, all from one sample in a study of blood T cell repertoires in COVID-19. TCRdb's table, derived via immunoSEQ multiplex PCR, lists solely in-frame clones and lacks some. The sample includes 45,000 to 60,000 clones, roughly nine tenths seen only once; the top ten take under 8.5%. Sequenced input: peripheral blood. The receptors originated from a man in his 70s with active COVID-19. CDR3s leave out the opening cysteine and the closing phenylalanine or tryptophan. The D gene is left open where the match is weak. For some rows the clone size is stated as once, few or many, or as a class when expanded; others skip it.

d_call	v_call	clone_size	cdr3_aa
TRBD1	TRBV25-1	NA	ASSPGTGRSTEAF
TRBD1	TRBV5-1	NA	ASSLGRQGEQY
TRBD1	TRBV7-9	NA	ASRLGDSNSYEQY
NA	TRBV9	NA	ASSVEGELEAHNEQF
TRBD2	TRBV7-2	NA	ASSEGISGGAFNYEQY
NA	TRBV4-1	NA	ASSLNAGIKQPQH
NA	TRBV21-1	few	ASSIRDRSLQPQH
NA	TRBV6-5	NA	ASSYTSSYNEQF
TRBD1	TRBV11-2	NA	ASSYDRGNYNEQF
NA	TRBV5-1	NA	ASSLATGNNSPLH
NA	TRBV6-5	NA	ASKYTGNNSPLH
TRBD2	TRBV11-2	NA	ASRTSGGLTDTQY
NA	TRBV19	NA	ASRSEGVSNQPQH
NA	TRBV9	NA	ASSVRGGAGADTQY
NA	TRBV7-2	NA	ASSLMGGGETQY
NA	TRBV4-3	NA	ASSQERDFGATQY
TRBD1	TRBV28	NA	ASSGTGGQPQH
TRBD1	TRBV6-5	NA	ASRLRGGELF